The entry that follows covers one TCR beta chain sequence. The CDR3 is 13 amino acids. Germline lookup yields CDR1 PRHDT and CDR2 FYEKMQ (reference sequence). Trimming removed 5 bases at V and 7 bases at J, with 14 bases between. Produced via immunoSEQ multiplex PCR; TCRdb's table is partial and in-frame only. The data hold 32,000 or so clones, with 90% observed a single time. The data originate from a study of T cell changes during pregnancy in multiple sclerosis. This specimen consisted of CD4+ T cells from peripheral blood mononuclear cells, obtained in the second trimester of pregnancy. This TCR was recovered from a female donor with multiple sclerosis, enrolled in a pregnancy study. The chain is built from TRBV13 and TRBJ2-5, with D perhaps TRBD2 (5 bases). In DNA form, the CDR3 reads TGTGCCAGCAGCGCGCGGGCGAGAGCGACCCAGTACTTC. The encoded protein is CASSARARATQYF.